These T cell receptor beta chains were read from a single sample in a study of CD8+CD57+ T cells in acquired aplastic anemia. In TCRdb, the reads were re-called with MiXCR into one record per CDR3 protein. This sample has roughly 190,000 distinct CDR3 sequences, with approximately 49% found just once. The sample was sorted CD4+, CD8+, or CD8+CD57+ T cells (not recorded which) from PBMCs. These receptors all come from a human donor in good health, serving as a control. Both conserved end residues are trimmed from each CDR3.

j_call | v_call | cdr3_aa
TRBJ1-2 | TRBV19 | ASSRTGGHYGYT
TRBJ2-1 | TRBV25-1 | ASSQILAPYNEQF
TRBJ2-7 | TRBV7-8 | ASSPFSYEQY
TRBJ1-1 | TRBV10-3 | AIRTVTVHDEAF
TRBJ1-4 | TRBV27 | ASSLGGAGEKLF
TRBJ2-7 | TRBV9 | ASSGATGYEQY
TRBJ1-5 | TRBV7-8 | ASSPLGGYSNQPQH
TRBJ1-3 | TRBV2 | ASSEKENTIY
TRBJ1-1 | TRBV14 | ASSPPAVNTEAF
TRBJ2-5 | TRBV15 | ATSRGAGAREETQY
TRBJ1-3 | TRBV7-2 | ASSPRNIGAGNTIY
TRBJ1-5 | TRBV10-3 | ASRSGSVSDQPQH
TRBJ2-6 | TRBV25-1 | ASSEWGRNSGANVLT
TRBJ2-1 | TRBV7-3 | ASSLAGHEQF
TRBJ1-5 | TRBV10-3 | AITSDSNQPQH
TRBJ1-2 | TRBV7-2 | ASSLYVRANYGYT
TRBJ1-2 | TRBV19 | ASSLQANYGYT
TRBJ2-1 | TRBV7-3 | ASGPTGTSCNEQF
TRBJ1-4 | TRBV10-3 | AISGGRDFEKLF
TRBJ2-7 | TRBV5-1 | ASSSHSGTYEQY
TRBJ1-2 | TRBV25-1 | ASSPGILANYGYT
TRBJ1-4 | TRBV7-8 | ASSLVGTGAGEKLF
TRBJ2-6 | TRBV12-3/TRBV12-4 | ASSLEWGGA
TRBJ2-1 | TRBV19 | ASGITGTALPHNEQF
TRBJ2-2 | TRBV19 | ASSSRALSTGELF
TRBJ1-6 | TRBV12-3/TRBV12-4 | ASTPRGDSPLH
TRBJ2-7 | TRBV10-2 | ASRHYQQY
TRBJ1-5 | TRBV9 | ASSVAGEGNQPQH
TRBJ1-6 | TRBV6-2/TRBV6-3 | ASTEGGRFNSPLH
TRBJ2-7 | TRBV10-2 | ASSSSGRKAYEQY
TRBJ2-7 | TRBV7-3 | ASSLGGAAYEQY
TRBJ1-2 | TRBV19 | ASSTKTGTHYGYT
TRBJ2-3 | TRBV19 | ASSVRTGGADTQY
TRBJ2-5 | TRBV9 | ASSVAPLDSAQY
TRBJ2-2 | TRBV7-3 | ASSPYVQGRNGELF
TRBJ2-3 | TRBV10-2 | ASNAGTGGTQY
TRBJ1-2 | TRBV5-6 | ASSFRPGESYT
TRBJ1-2 | TRBV15 | ATSRGRGGLSYT
TRBJ1-1 | TRBV27 | ASSLPGQAYTEAF
TRBJ2-7 | TRBV28 | ASRGDGLYEQY
TRBJ1-1 | TRBV2 | ASRGTLGTEAF
TRBJ2-7 | TRBV19 | ATRSVTGNFYEQY
TRBJ2-7 | TRBV25-1 | ASSDPWTGSSEQY
TRBJ2-7 | TRBV5-1 | ASSLEDRGQSEQY
TRBJ1-3 | TRBV10-3 | AISESGRGNTIY
TRBJ2-5 | TRBV28 | ASSDSQGRETQY
- | TRBV7-4 | ASSYLSGGAYEQY
TRBJ1-2 | TRBV5-5 | ASNLDPGALYGYT
TRBJ2-7 | TRBV19 | ASSRLGQPYEQY
TRBJ2-1 | TRBV20-1 | SARTSGGVINEQF
TRBJ1-5 | TRBV19 | ASSIGGLQGFGKYSNQPQH
TRBJ1-5 | TRBV20-1 | SVHVGQGNQPQH
TRBJ2-5 | TRBV7-9 | ASSQDPQGDQETQY
TRBJ1-3 | TRBV9 | ASSVEAGLSGNTIY
TRBJ1-1 | TRBV19 | ASSIARNTEAF